This TCR beta chain was recovered during a study of graft-versus-host responses after intestinal transplantation. General observations from the study: Early post-transplant HvG declines showed an association with peak circulating GvH clone levels. GvH clones surfaced in recipient marrow, some emerging earlier in ileum or blood. Elevated graft-versus-host to host-versus-graft clonal ratios in allografts were recorded for patients with graft-donor T cell macrochimerism.

The CDR3 is 17 amino acids. Germline V gene lookup returns CDR1 LNHNV and CDR2 YYDKDF (reference sequence). V was cut by 4 bases and J by 7 bases, with 23 bases left in between. The protocol was immunoSEQ multiplex PCR, while the TCRdb copy is restricted to in-frame clones and leaves out a portion. Among about 120,000 clones listed, roughly 95% were seen once. Concerning this clone: What it recognizes is unknown.

The genes are TRBV15 and TRBJ1-5; D is ambiguous. The TCR sequence derives from a human donor who received an intestinal transplant. Specimen: unstimulated CD8+ T cells sorted from spleen or lymph node cells, collected before intestinal transplant. The CDR3 loop reads CATSTLQRSVSGQPQHF. The CDR3 DNA is TGTGCCACCAGCACCCTCCAGAGGAGTGTGAGTGGGCAGCCCCAGCATTTT. The full variable domain, its missing parts supplied by reference TRBV15 and TRBJ1-5, is DAMVIQNPRYQVTQFGKPVTLSCSQTLNHNVMYWYQQKSSQAPKLLFHYYDKDFNNEADTPDNFQSRRPNTSFCFLDIRSPGLGDTAMYLCATSTLQRSVSGQPQHFGDGTRLSIL.